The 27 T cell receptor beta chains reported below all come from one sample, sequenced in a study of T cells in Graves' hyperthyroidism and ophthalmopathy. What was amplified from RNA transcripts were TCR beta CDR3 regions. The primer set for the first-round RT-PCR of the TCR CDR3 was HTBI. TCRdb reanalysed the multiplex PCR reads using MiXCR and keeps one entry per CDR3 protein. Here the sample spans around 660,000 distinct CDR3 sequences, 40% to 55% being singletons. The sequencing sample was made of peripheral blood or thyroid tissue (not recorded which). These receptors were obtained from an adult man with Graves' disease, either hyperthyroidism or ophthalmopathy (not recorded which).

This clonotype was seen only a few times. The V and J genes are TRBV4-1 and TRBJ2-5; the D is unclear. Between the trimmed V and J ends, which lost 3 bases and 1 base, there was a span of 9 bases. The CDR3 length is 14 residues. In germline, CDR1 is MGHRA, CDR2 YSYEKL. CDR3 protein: CASSHGQLQETQYF. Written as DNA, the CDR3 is TGCGCCAGCAGCCACGGGCAGCTCCAAGAGACCCAGTACTTC.

CDR3 coding DNA: TGTGCCAGCAGCCTGAATGGACTAGCGGGTCAAGAGACCCAGTACTTC. Its protein is CASSLNGLAGQETQYF. V usage is TRBV25-1 and J usage is TRBJ2-5; 11 bases agree with TRBD2. Germline V gene data show CDR1 as MGHDK and CDR2 as SYGVNS. The CDR3 runs to 16 residues. Unmatched junction bases numbered 8, after V lost 6 bases and J lost 2 bases.

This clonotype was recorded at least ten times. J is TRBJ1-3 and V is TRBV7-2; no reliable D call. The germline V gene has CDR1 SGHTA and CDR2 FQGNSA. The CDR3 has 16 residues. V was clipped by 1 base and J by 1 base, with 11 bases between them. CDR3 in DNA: TGTGCCAGCAGCTTAGACAGCTTCGGATCTGGAAACACCATATATTTT. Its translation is CASSLDSFGSGNTIYF.

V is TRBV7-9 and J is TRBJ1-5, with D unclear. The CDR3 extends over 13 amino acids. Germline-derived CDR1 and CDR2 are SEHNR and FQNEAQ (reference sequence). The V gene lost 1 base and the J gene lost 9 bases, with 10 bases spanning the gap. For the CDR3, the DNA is TGTGCCAGCAGCTTAGGGCTCGACGGGCCCCAGCATTTT. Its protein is CASSLGLDGPQHF.

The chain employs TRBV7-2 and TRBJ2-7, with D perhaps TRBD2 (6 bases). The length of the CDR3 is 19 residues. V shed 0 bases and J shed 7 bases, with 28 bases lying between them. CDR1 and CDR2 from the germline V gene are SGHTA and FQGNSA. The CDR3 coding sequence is TGTGCCAGCAGCTTAGCGGCTGTGGGGGTGCGGGGTGCTCCCTGGGAGCAGTACTTC. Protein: CASSLAAVGVRGAPWEQYF.

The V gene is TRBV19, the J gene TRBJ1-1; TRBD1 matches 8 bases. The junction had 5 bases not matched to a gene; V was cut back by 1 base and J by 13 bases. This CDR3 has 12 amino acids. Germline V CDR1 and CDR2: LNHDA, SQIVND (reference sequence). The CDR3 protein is CASSIGDRGVFF. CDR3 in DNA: TGTGCCAGTAGTATAGGTGACAGGGGCGTTTTCTTT.

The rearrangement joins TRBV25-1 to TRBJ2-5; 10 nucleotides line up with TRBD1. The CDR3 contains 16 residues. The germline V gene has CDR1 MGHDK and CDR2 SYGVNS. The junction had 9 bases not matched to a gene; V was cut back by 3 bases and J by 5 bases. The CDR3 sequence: CASSESATGGRETQYF. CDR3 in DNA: TGTGCCAGCAGTGAGTCCGCGACAGGGGGCCGGGAGACCCAGTACTTC. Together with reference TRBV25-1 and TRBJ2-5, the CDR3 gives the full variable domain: EADIYQTPRYLVIGTGKKITLECSQTMGHDKMYWYQQDPGMELHLIHYSYGVNSTEKGDLSSESTVSRIRTEHFPLTLESARPSHTSQYLCASSESATGGRETQYFGPGTRLLVL.

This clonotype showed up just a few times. As DNA, the CDR3 is TGTGCCAGCAGAGCGGACAGGGGGGCCGGGGAGCTGTTTTTT. Translated, it gives CASRADRGAGELFF. This chain connects TRBV12-3 or TRBV12-4 to TRBJ2-2, with 10 bases lining up with TRBD1. The CDR3 spans 14 residues. With 6 bases clipped from V and 6 bases from J, the junction kept 4 bases outside the gene matches.

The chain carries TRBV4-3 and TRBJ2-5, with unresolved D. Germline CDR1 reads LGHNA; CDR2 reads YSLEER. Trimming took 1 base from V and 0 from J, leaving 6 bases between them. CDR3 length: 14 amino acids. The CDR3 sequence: CASSQVANQETQYF. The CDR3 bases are TGCGCCAGCAGCCAAGTGGCTAACCAAGAGACCCAGTACTTC.

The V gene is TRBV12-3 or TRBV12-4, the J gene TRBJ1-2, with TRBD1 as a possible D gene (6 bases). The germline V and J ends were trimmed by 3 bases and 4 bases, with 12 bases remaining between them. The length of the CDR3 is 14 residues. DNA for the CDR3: TGTGCCAGCAGTTTGGGTACAGGGCCCTATGGCTACACCTTC. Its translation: CASSLGTGPYGYTF.

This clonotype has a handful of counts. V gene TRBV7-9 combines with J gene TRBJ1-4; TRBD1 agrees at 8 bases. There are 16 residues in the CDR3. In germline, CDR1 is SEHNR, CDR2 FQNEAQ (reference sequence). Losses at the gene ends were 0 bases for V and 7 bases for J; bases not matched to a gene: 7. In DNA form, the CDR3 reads TGTGCCAGCAGCTTAGCGGATGCAGGGGGCCGTGAAAAACTGTTTTTT. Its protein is CASSLADAGGREKLFF.

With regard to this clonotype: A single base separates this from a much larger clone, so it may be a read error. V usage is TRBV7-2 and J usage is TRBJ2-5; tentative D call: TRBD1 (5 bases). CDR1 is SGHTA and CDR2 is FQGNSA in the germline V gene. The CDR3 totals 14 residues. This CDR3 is CASSPQGRQEAQYF. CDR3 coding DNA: TGTGCCAGCAGCCCGCAGGGTCGGCAAGAGGCCCAGTACTTC.

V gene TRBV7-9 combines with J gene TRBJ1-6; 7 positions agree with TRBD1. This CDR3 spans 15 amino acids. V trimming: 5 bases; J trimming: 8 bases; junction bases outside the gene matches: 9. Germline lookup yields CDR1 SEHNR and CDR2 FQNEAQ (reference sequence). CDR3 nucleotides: TGTGCCAGCAGCCTCCAGGGACAGAACGATTCACCCCTCCACTTT. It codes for CASSLQGQNDSPLHF.

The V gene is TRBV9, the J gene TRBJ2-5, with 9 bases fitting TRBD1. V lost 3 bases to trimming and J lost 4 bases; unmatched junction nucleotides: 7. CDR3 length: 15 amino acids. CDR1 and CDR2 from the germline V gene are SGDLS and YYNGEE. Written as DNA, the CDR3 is TGTGCCAGCAGCGCATCCAACAGGGGGCTAGAGACCCAGTACTTC. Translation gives CASSASNRGLETQYF. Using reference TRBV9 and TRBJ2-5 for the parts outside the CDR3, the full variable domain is DSGVTQTPKHLITATGQRVTLRCSPRSGDLSVYWYQQSLDQGLQFLIQYYNGEERAKGNILERFSAQQFPDLHSELNLSSLELGDSALYFCASSASNRGLETQYFGPGTRLLVL.

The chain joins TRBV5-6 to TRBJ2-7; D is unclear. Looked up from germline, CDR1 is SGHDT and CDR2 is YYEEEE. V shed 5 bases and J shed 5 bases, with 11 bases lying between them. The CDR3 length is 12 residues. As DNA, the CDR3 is TGTGCCAGCAGTTCTTCTAGGGACGAGCAGTACTTC. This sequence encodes CASSSSRDEQYF.

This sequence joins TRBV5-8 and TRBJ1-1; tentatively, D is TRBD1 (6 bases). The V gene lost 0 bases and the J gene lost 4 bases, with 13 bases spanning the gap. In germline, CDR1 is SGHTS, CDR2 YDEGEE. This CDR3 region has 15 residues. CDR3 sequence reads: CASSLGVGASTEAFF. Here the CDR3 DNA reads TGTGCCAGCAGCTTGGGGGTGGGGGCGAGCACTGAAGCTTTCTTT.

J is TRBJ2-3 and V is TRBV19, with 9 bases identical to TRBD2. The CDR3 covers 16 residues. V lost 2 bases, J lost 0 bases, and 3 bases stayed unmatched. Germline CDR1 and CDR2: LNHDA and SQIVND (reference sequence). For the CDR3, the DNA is TGTGCCAGTAGTATAACTAGCGGGTATAGCACAGATACGCAGTATTTT. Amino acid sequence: CASSITSGYSTDTQYF.

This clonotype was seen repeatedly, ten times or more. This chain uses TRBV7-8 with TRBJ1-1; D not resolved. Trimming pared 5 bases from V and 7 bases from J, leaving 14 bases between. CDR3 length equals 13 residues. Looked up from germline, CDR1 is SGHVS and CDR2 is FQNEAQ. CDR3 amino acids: CASSQTLKDEAFF. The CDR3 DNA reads TGTGCCAGCAGCCAAACCCTCAAAGATGAAGCTTTCTTT.

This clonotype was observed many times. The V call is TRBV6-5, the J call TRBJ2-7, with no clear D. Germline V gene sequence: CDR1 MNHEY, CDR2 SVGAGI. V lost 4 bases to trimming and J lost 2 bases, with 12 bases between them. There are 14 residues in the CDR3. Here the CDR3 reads CASSFQDQTYEQYF. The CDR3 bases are TGTGCCAGCAGTTTCCAGGACCAGACCTACGAGCAGTACTTC.

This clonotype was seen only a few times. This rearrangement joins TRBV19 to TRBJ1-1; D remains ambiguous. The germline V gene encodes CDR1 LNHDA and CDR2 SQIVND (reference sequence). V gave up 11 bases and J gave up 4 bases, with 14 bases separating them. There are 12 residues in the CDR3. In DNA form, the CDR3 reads TGTGCCGTAGGCCTAATGGGCACTGAAGCTTTCTTT. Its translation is CAVGLMGTEAFF.

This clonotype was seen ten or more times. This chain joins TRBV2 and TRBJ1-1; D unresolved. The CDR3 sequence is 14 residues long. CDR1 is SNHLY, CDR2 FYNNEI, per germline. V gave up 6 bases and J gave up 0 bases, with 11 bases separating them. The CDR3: CASSPTEMNTEAFF. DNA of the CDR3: TGTGCCAGCAGCCCGACTGAGATGAACACTGAAGCTTTCTTT.

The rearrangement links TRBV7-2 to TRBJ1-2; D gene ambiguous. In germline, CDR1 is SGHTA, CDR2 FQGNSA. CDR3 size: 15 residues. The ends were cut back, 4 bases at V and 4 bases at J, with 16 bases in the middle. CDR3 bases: TGTGCCAGCAGCTCACCATACCAGGCGACCTATGGCTACACCTTC. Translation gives CASSSPYQATYGYTF.

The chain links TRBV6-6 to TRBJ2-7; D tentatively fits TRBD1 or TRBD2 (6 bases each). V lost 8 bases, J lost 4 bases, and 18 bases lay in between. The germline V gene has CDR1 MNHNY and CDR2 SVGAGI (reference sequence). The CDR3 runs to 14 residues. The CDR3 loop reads CASSQIGGYYEQYF. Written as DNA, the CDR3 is TGTGCCAGCTCCCAAATAGGGGGGTATTACGAGCAGTACTTC.

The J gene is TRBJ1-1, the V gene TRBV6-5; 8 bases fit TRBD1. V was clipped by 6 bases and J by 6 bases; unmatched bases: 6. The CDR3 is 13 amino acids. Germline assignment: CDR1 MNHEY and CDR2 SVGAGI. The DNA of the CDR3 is TGTGCCAGCAGACGACAGGGGAGCCCTGAAGCTTTCTTT. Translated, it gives CASRRQGSPEAFF.

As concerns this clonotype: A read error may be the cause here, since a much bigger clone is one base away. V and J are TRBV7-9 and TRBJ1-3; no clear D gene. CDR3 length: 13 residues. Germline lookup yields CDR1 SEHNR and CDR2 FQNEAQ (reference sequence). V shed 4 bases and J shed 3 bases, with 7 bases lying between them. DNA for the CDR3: TGTGCCAGCAGCTCCGACCGTGGAAACACCATATATTTT. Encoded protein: CASSSDRGNTIYF.

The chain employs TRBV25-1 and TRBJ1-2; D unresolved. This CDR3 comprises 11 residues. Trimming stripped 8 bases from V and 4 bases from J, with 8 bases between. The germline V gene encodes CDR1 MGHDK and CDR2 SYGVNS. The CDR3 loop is CASGGIYGYTF. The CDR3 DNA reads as TGTGCCAGCGGCGGAATCTATGGCTACACCTTC.

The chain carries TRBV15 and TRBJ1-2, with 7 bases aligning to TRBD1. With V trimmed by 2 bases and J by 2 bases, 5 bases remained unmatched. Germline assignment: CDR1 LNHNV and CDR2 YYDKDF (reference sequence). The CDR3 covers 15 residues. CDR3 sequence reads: CATSRSGGPNYGYTF. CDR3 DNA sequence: TGTGCCACCAGCAGATCAGGGGGGCCCAACTATGGCTACACCTTC.